Each of the 3 T cell receptor beta chains below was sequenced from the same sample in a study of OX40 agonist ivuxolimab in advanced cancers. Profiled with immunoSEQ multiplex PCR; TCRdb holds only in-frame clones, not every one. The table has fewer than 85,000 clones, about nine tenths seen once. Sequenced here: CD4+ or CD8+ T cells sorted from blood, sampled in a trial of the OX40 agonist ivuxolimab. The origin of the receptors is an adult with an advanced solid tumor such as melanoma, head and neck, liver or kidney cancer.

V gene TRBV7-9 combines with J gene TRBJ2-7; 8 bases align to TRBD2. CDR1 is SEHNR and CDR2 is FQNEAQ in the germline V gene (reference sequence). This CDR3 region has 14 residues. The V gene end was trimmed by 7 bases and the J gene end by 5 bases; junction bases not matched to a gene: 10. CDR3 amino acids: CASTLAGFRDEQYF. CDR3 nucleotide sequence: TGTGCCAGCACTTTAGCGGGGTTCAGGGACGAGCAGTACTTC.

The V gene is TRBV7-8, the J gene TRBJ2-5, with 7 bases aligning to TRBD2. The V and J ends lost 7 bases and 0 bases, in that order; junction bases with no gene match: 8. In germline, CDR1 is SGHVS, CDR2 FQNEAQ. The CDR3 totals 15 residues. CDR3 residues: CASTPLALYQETQYF. DNA of the CDR3: TGTGCCAGCACGCCACTAGCGCTGTACCAAGAGACCCAGTACTTC. Based on the CDR3 plus reference TRBV7-8 and TRBJ2-5, the full variable domain is GAGVSQSPRYKVAKRGQDVALRCDPISGHVSLFWYQQALGQGPEFLTYFQNEAQLDKSGLPSDRFFAERPEGSVSTLKIQRTQQEDSAVYLCASTPLALYQETQYFGPGTRLLVL.

This chain joins TRBV7-9 and TRBJ2-1, with 10 bases lining up with TRBD1. CDR1 SEHNR and CDR2 FQNEAQ come from the germline V gene (reference sequence). The CDR3 loop spans 17 amino acids. The V and J ends lost 5 bases and 8 bases, in that order; junction bases with no gene match: 15. The CDR3 DNA follows: TGTGCCAGCAGCCGCGAGGGACAGGGGATTTTAGGTGATGAGCAGTTCTTC. Its protein is CASSREGQGILGDEQFF. Variable domain in full (rest from reference TRBV7-9 and TRBJ2-1): DTGVSQNPRHKITKRGQNVTFRCDPISEHNRLYWYRQTLGQGPEFLTYFQNEAQLEKSRLLSDRFSAERPKGSFSTLEIQRTEQGDSAMYLCASSREGQGILGDEQFFGPGTRLTVL.